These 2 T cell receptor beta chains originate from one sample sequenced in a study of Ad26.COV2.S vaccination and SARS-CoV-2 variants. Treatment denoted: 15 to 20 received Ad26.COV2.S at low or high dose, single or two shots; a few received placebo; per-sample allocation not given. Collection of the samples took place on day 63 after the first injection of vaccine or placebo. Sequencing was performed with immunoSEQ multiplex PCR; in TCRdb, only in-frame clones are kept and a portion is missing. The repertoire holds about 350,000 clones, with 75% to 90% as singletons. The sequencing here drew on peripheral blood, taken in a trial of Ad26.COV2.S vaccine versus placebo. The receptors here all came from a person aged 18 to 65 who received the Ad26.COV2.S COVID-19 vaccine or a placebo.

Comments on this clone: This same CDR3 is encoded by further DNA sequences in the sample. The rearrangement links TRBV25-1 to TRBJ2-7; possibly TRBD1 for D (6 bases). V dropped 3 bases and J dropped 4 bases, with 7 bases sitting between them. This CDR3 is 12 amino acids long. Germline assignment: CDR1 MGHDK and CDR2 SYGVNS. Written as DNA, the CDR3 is TGTGCCAGCAGTGACAGGGGATACGAGCAGTACTTC. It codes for CASSDRGYEQYF.

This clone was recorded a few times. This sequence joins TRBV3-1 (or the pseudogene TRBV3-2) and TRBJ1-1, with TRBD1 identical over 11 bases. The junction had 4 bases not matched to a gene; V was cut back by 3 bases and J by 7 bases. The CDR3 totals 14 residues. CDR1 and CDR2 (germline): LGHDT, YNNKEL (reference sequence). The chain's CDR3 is CASSQADRGREAFF. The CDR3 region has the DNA TGTGCCAGCAGCCAGGCGGACAGGGGGCGTGAAGCTTTCTTT.